This T cell receptor beta chain was observed in a study of glioma-infiltrating T cells. Study results and caveats: Gliomas, especially low-grade, showed above-expected tissue-blood divergence; non-neoplastic patients showed below.

This clonotype was observed at least ten times. Antigen specificity is unknown. The CDR3 totals 12 residues. V lost 1 base, J lost 1 base, and 4 bases lay in between. Germline values: CDR1 DFQATT, CDR2 SNEGSKA (reference sequence). Using RNA template, CDR3s of TCR alpha and beta were amplified with iRepertoire arm-PCR. Input was roughly 85-450 ng of tissue mRNA or PBMC total RNA. From the multiplex PCR reads, TCRdb called clonotypes with MiXCR, one entry per CDR3 protein. The table has approximately 45,000 distinct CDR3 sequences, 20% to 25% seen once. The V call is TRBV20-1, the J call TRBJ2-5; no clear D gene. This clonotype originated in a human donor with low-grade glioma or glioblastoma, undergoing nonglioma brain surgery, or in good health (not recorded which). Sequencing was performed on glioma tissue, nonneoplastic brain tissue, or PBMCs (not recorded which). The DNA for the CDR3 is TGCAGTGCTAGAGTCCTCCAAGAGACCCAGTACTTC. Translating it yields CSARVLQETQYF.